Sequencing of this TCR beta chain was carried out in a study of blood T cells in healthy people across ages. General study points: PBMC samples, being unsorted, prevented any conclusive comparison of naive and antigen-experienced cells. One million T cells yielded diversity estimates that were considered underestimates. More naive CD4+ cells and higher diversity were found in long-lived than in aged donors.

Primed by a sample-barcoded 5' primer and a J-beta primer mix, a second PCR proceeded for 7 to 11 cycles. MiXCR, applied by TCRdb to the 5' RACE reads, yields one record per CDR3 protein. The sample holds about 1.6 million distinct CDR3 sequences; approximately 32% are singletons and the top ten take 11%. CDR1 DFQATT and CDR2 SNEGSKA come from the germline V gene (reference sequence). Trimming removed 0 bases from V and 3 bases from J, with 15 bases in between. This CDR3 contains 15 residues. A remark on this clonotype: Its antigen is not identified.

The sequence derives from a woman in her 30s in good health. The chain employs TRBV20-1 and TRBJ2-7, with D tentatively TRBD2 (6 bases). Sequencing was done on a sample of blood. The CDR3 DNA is TGCAGTGCTAGAGATAGCGGCAGGGCCGACTACGAGCAGTACTTC. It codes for CSARDSGRADYEQYF.